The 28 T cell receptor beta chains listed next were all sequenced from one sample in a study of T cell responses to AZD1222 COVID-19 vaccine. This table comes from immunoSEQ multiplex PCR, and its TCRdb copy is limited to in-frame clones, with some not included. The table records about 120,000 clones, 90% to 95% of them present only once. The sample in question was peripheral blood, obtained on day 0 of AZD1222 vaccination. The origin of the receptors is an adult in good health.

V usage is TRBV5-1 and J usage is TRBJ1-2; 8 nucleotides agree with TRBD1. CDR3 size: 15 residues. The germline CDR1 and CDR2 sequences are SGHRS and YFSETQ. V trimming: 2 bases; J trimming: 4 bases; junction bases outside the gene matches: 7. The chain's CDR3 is CASSFTGGESYGYTF. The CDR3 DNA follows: TGCGCCAGCAGCTTCACAGGGGGAGAAAGCTATGGCTACACCTTC.

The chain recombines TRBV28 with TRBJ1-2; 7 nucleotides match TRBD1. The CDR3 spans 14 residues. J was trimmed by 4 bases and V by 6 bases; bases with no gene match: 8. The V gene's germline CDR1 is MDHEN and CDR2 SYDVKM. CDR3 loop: CASSPTGTAYGYTF. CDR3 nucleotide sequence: TGTGCCAGCAGCCCAACCGGGACAGCCTATGGCTACACCTTC.

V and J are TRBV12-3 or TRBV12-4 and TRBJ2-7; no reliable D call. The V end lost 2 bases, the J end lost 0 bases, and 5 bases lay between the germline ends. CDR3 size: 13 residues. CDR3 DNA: TGTGCCAGCAGTTTACACCTCTCCTACGAGCAGTACTTC. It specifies CASSLHLSYEQYF.

The DNA of the CDR3 is TGTGCCAGCAGCGTACCACGTGGGAATGAGCAGTTCTTC. Translating gives CASSVPRGNEQFF. The chain links TRBV9 to TRBJ2-1; unclear D gene. V was shortened by 1 base and J by 7 bases, with 9 bases between the two germline ends. This CDR3 region has 13 residues. CDR1 and CDR2 from the germline V gene are SGDLS and YYNGEE.

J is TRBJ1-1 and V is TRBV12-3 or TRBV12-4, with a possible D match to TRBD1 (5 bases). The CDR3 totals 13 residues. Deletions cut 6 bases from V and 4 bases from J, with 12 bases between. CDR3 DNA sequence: TGTGCCAGCAGGTCTACCAGGGCCACTGAAGCTTTCTTT. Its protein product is CASRSTRATEAFF.

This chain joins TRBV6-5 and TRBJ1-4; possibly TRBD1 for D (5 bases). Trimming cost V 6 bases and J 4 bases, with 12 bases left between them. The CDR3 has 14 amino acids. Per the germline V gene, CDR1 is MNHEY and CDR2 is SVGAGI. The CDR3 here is CASRPGTFNEKLFF. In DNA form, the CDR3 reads TGTGCCAGCAGACCCGGGACTTTTAATGAAAAACTGTTTTTT.

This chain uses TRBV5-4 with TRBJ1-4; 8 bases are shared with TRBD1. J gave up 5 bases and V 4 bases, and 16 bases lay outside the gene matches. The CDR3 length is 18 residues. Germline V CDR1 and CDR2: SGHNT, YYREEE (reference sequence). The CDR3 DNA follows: TGTGCCAGCAGCCCCGGACAGGGAGGAAAGGGACCCAATGAAAAACTGTTTTTT. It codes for CASSPGQGGKGPNEKLFF.

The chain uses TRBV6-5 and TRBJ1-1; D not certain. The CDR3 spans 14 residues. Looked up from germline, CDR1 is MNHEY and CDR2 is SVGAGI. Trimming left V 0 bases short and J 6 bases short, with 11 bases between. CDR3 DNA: TGTGCCAGCAGTTACTCGAACTTGACTCCTGAAGCTTTCTTT. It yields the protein CASSYSNLTPEAFF.

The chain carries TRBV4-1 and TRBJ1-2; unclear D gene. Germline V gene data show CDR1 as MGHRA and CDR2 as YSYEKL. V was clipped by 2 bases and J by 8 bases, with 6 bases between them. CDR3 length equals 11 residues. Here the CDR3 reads CASSQSWGYTF. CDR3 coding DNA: TGCGCCAGCAGCCAATCGTGGGGCTACACCTTC.

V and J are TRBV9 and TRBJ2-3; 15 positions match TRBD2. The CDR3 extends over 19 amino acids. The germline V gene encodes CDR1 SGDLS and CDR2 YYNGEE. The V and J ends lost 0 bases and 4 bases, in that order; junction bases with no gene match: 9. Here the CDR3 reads CASSVDIGTSGRRADTQYF. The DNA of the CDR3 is TGTGCCAGCAGCGTAGACATTGGGACTAGCGGGAGGAGGGCAGATACGCAGTATTTT.

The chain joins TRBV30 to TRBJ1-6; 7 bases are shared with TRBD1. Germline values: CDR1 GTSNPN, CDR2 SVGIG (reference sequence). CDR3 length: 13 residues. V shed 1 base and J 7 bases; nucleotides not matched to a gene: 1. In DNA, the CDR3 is TGTGCCTGGAGTGACAGGGGAAATTCACCCCTCCACTTT. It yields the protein CAWSDRGNSPLHF.

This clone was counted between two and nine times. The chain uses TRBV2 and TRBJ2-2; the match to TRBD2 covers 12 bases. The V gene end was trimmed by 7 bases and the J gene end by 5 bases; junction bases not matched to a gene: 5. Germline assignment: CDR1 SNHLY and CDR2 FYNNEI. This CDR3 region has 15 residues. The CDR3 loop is CASTLLAGGTGELFF. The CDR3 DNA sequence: TGTGCCAGCACTCTACTAGCGGGAGGTACCGGGGAGCTGTTTTTT.

CDR3 sequence reads: CASSQEASGYRNQPQHF. DNA for the CDR3: TGTGCCAGCAGCCAAGAGGCTTCAGGGTACAGAAATCAGCCCCAGCATTTT. The chain employs TRBV4-2 and TRBJ1-5; possibly TRBD1 for D (5 bases). Deletions cut 0 bases from V and 4 bases from J, with 16 bases between. In germline, CDR1 is LGHNA, CDR2 YNFKEQ. CDR3 length: 17 residues.

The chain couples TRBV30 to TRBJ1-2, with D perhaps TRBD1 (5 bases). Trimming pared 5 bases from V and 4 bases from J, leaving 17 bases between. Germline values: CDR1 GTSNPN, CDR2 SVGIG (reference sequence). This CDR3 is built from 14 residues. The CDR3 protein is CAWDSSSLGYGYTF. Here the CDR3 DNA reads TGTGCCTGGGACAGCTCATCCCTTGGCTATGGCTACACCTTC.

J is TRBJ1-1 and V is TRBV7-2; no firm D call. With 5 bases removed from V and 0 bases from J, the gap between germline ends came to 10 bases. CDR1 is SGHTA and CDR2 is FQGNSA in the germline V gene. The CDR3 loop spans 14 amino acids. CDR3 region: CASSNRAMNTEAFF. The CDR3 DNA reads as TGTGCCAGCAGCAACCGGGCGATGAACACTGAAGCTTTCTTT.

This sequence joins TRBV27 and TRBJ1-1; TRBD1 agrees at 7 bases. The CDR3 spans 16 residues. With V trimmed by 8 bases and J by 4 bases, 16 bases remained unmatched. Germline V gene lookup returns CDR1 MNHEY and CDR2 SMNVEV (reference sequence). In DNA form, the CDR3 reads TGTGCCAGCCGATACGCGACAGGGAGGGTCGGCACTGAAGCTTTCTTT. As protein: CASRYATGRVGTEAFF.

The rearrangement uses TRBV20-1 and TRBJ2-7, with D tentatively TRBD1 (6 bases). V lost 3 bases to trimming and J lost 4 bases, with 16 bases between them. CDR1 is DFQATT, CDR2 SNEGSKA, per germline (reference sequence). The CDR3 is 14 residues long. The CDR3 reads CSASGRQGNYEQYF. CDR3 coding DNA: TGCAGTGCTAGTGGTAGGCAGGGGAATTACGAGCAGTACTTC.

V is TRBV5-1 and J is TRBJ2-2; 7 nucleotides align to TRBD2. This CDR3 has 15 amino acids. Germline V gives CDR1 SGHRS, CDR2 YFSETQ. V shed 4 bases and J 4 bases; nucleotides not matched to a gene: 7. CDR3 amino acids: CASSPAGRGTGELFF. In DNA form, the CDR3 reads TGCGCCAGCAGCCCGGCGGGGAGGGGCACCGGGGAGCTGTTTTTT.

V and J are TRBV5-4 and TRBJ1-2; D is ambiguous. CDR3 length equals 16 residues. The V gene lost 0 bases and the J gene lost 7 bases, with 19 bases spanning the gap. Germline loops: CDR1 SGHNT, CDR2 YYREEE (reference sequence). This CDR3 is CASSLEVLRRNGGYTF. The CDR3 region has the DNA TGTGCCAGCAGCTTGGAGGTTCTGCGACGGAATGGTGGCTACACCTTC.

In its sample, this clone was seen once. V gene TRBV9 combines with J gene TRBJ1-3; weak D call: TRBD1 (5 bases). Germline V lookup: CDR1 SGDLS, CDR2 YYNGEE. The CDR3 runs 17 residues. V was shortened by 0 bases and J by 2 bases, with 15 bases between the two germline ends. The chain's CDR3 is CASSVGWGLFAGNTIYF. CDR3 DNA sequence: TGTGCCAGCAGCGTAGGTTGGGGGTTGTTTGCTGGAAACACCATATATTTT.

CDR3 amino acids: CSGGTINQETQYF. CDR3 sequence (DNA): TGCAGCGGGGGGACTATTAATCAAGAGACCCAGTACTTC. This chain connects TRBV29-1 to TRBJ2-5, with 7 bases lining up with TRBD2. Germline V gene lookup returns CDR1 SQVTM and CDR2 ANQGSEA. After removal of 7 bases from V and 2 bases from J, the junction contained 7 bases not matched to a gene. The CDR3 runs to 13 residues.

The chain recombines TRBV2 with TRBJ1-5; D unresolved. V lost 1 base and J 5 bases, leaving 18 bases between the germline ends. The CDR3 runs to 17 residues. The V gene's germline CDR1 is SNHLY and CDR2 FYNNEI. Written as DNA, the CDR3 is TGTGCCAGCAGTGAAGTAAAAGCGGACCTCCGCGATCAGCCCCAGCATTTT. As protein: CASSEVKADLRDQPQHF.

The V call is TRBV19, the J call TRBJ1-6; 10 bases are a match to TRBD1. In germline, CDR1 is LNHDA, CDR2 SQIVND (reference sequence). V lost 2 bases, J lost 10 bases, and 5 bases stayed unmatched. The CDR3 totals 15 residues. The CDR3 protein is CASSITGTGESPLHF. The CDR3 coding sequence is TGTGCCAGTAGTATAACCGGGACAGGGGAATCACCCCTCCACTTT.

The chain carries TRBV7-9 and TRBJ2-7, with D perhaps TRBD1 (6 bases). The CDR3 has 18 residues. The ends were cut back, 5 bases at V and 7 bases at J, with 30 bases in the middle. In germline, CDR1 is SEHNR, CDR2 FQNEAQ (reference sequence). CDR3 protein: CASSLFRVSGVRAGEQYF. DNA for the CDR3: TGTGCCAGCAGCCTCTTCAGGGTCTCAGGGGTTCGGGCCGGAGAGCAGTACTTC.

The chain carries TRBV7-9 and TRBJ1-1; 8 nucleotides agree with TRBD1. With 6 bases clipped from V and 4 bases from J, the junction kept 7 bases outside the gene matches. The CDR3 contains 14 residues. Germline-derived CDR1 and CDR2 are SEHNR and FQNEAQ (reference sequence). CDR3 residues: CASRDRVLGTEAFF. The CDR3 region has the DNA TGTGCCAGCAGGGACAGGGTGCTTGGCACTGAAGCTTTCTTT.

The CDR3 reads CASSYPGRTEAFF. In DNA, the CDR3 is TGTGCCAGCAGTTACCCAGGGAGGACTGAAGCTTTCTTT. V usage is TRBV6-2 or TRBV6-3 and J usage is TRBJ1-1, with a weak D call TRBD1 (5 bases). Looked up from germline, CDR1 is MNHEY and CDR2 is SVGEGT. The CDR3 is 13 residues long. Trimming took off 2 bases at V and 5 bases at J, with 9 bases between the two ends.

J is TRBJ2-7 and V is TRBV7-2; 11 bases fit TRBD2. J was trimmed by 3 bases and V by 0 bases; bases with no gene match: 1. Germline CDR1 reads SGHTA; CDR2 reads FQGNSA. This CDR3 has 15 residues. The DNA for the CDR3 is TGTGCCAGCAGCTTAGCGGGACTAGCGGTCTACGAGCAGTACTTC. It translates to CASSLAGLAVYEQYF.

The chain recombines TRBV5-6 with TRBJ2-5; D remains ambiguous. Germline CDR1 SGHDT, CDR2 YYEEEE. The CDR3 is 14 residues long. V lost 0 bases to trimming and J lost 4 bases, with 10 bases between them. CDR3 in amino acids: CASSLVGLRETQYF. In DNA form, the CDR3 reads TGTGCCAGCAGCTTGGTGGGCTTGCGAGAGACCCAGTACTTC.